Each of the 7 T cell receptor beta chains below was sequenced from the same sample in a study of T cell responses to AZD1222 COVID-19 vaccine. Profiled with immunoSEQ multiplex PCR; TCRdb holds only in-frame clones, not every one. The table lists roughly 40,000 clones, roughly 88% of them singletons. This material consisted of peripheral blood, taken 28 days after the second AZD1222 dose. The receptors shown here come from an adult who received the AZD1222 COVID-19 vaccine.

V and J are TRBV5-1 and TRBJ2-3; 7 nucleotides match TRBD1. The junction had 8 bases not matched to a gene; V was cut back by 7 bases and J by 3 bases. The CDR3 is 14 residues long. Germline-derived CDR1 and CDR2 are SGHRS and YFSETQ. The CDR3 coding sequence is TGCGCCAGCGGATACAGGGGACGGACAGATACGCAGTATTTT. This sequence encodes CASGYRGRTDTQYF.

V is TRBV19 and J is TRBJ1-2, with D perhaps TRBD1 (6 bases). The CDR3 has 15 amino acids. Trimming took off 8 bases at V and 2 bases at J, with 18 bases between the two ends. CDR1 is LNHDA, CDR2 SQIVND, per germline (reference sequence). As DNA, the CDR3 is TGTGCCAGTCGTACGACAGGACAACTAAACTATGGCTACACCTTC. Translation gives CASRTTGQLNYGYTF.

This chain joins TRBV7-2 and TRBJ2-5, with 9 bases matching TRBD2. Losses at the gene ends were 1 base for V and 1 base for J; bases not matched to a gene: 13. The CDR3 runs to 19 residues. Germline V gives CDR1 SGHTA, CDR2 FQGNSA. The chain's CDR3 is CASSLVARSGAGGQETQYF. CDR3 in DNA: TGTGCCAGCAGCTTAGTGGCTAGAAGTGGAGCGGGGGGCCAAGAGACCCAGTACTTC.

In DNA, the CDR3 is TGCGCCAGCAGCCAAGATCTGCCCTCGGGGTATGGCTACACCTTC. Protein product: CASSQDLPSGYGYTF. This chain connects TRBV4-3 to TRBJ1-2, with unresolved D. The V gene's germline CDR1 is LGHNA and CDR2 YSLEER. The V end lost 0 bases, the J end lost 5 bases, and 13 bases lay between the germline ends. The CDR3 sequence is 15 residues long.

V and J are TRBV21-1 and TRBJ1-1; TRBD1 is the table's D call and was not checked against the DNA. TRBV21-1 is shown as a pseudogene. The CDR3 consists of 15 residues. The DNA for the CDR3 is TGTGCCAGCCGACCATTCCGACAGGCGAACACTGAAGCTTTCTTT. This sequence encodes CASRPFRQANTEAFF.

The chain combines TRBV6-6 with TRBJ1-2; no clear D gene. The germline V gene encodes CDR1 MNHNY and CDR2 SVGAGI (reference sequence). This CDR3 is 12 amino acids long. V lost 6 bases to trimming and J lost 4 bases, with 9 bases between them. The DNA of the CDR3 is TGTGCCAGCAGACCCGACTTCTATGGCTACACCTTC. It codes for CASRPDFYGYTF.

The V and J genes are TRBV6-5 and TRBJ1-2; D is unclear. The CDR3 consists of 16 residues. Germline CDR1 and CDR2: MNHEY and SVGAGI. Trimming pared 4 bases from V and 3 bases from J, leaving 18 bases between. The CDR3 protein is CASSLGVSKAHYGYTF. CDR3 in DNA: TGTGCCAGCAGTTTGGGCGTAAGTAAGGCACACTATGGCTACACCTTC.